A selection of T cell receptor beta chains follows, all from one sample in a study of cytomegalovirus exposure and HLA in healthy donors. Method: immunoSEQ multiplex PCR; TCRdb's copy keeps in-frame clones and lacks some. The table has 70,000 to 80,000 clones, 94% seen once. The sequenced sample was PBMCs. These receptors were collected from a woman between 18 and 30 years old in good health and CMV-seronegative. Each CDR3 is given with its conserved first and last residue. D genes are given only for firm matches. A row's size may be missing; if present it is once, few, many or a size class.

size	J	D	V	CDR3	DNA
.	TRBJ2-1	TRBD1	TRBV9	CASSVADLPTSDRGGNEQFF	TGTGCCAGCAGCGTAGCTGACCTTCCCACATCGGACAGGGGGGGAAATGAGCAGTTCTTC
.	TRBJ1-2	.	TRBV2	CASSEASSGGYTF	TGTGCCAGCAGTGAAGCGAGTTCAGGTGGCTACACCTTC
.	TRBJ2-7	TRBD1	TRBV6-5	CASREDRGGTYEQYF	TGTGCCAGCAGGGAGGACAGGGGTGGAACCTACGAGCAGTACTTC
.	TRBJ1-4	TRBD1	TRBV4-1	CASSLLTGTNEKLFF	TGCGCCAGCAGTCTTTTGACAGGGACCAATGAAAAACTGTTTTTT
.	TRBJ2-7	.	TRBV21-1	CASSKEPKILAAVSYEQYF	TGTGCCAGCAGCAAAGAACCCAAAATTCTAGCGGCAGTATCCTACGAGCAGTACTTC
.	TRBJ1-1	.	TRBV27	CASSLTHREDTEAFF	TGTGCCAGCAGTTTGACCCACAGGGAAGACACTGAAGCTTTCTTT
.	TRBJ2-2	TRBD2	TRBV15	CATSRLRGASSNTGELFF	TGTGCCACCAGCAGGCTGCGGGGGGCATCTTCGAACACCGGGGAGCTGTTTTTT
.	TRBJ1-4	TRBD1	TRBV28	CASSSRTGGEKLFF	TGTGCCAGCAGTTCCCGGACAGGAGGGGAAAAACTGTTTTTT
.	TRBJ1-1	.	TRBV4-2	CASSQDGQLGQEGAFF	TGTGCCAGCAGCCAAGATGGACAGTTGGGGCAGGAAGGGGCTTTCTTT
medium-sized	TRBJ1-1	TRBD1	TRBV6-1	CASRGQGESTEAFF	TGTGCCAGCAGGGGACAGGGTGAGAGCACTGAAGCTTTCTTT
.	TRBJ1-1	TRBD1	TRBV5-1	CASSPTGTGRVDTEAFF	TGCGCCAGCAGCCCCACAGGGACAGGGCGCGTAGACACTGAAGCTTTCTTT
once	TRBJ2-7	TRBD2	TRBV7-9	CASSLWGSGVHSYEQYF	TGTGCCAGCAGCTTATGGGGTAGCGGGGTCCACTCCTACGAGCAGTACTTC
.	TRBJ1-5	.	TRBV19	CASSISGAGNQPQHF	TGTGCCAGTAGTATATCCGGAGCAGGGAATCAGCCCCAGCATTTT
.	TRBJ2-1	.	TRBV19	CASSKGIWEQFF	TGTGCCAGTAGTAAGGGGATTTGGGAGCAGTTCTTC
.	TRBJ2-3	.	TRBV7-6	CASSLPSGGSTDTQYF	TGTGCCAGCAGCCTACCCTCCGGGGGTAGCACAGATACGCAGTATTTT
.	TRBJ1-2	.	TRBV7-8	CASKSGYWDYGYTF	TGTGCCAGCAAATCAGGGTATTGGGACTATGGCTACACCTTC
.	TRBJ2-2	.	TRBV11-3	CASSADSNTGELFF	TGTGCCAGCAGCGCGGACAGCAACACCGGGGAGCTGTTTTTT
.	TRBJ1-1	.	TRBV6-4	CASSPGEGTEAFF	TGTGCCAGCAGTCCAGGGGAGGGCACTGAAGCTTTCTTT
.	TRBJ2-1	TRBD1	TRBV27	CASSPWDRAVNEQFF	TGTGCCAGCAGTCCCTGGGACAGGGCGGTCAATGAGCAGTTCTTC
.	TRBJ1-3	.	TRBV6-5	CASSLQSSGNTIYF	TGTGCCAGCAGTTTACAGAGCTCTGGAAACACCATATATTTT
.	TRBJ1-4	.	TRBV19	CASSPTPDRRMEKLFF	TGTGCCAGTAGTCCCACCCCTGACAGGAGAATGGAAAAACTGTTTTTT
.	TRBJ1-2	.	TRBV25-1	CASSRSGVVSYTF	TGTGCTAGCAGCCGGTCAGGGGTTGTAAGCTACACCTTC
.	TRBJ2-2	TRBD2	TRBV28	CASSGLAGDLTGELFF	TGTGCCAGCAGTGGACTAGCGGGAGATCTCACCGGGGAGCTGTTTTTT
.	TRBJ2-2	TRBD2	TRBV27	CASRGVFNTGELFF	TGTGCCAGCCGGGGGGTCTTTAACACCGGGGAGCTGTTTTTT
once	TRBJ1-5	.	TRBV19	CASRAAAQGQGHQPQHF	TGTGCCAGTAGAGCCGCCGCCCAGGGGCAGGGTCATCAGCCCCAGCATTTT
.	TRBJ1-2	.	TRBV27	CASSFTGSYGYTF	TGTGCCAGCAGTTTCACAGGGTCCTATGGCTACACCTTC
.	TRBJ2-3	TRBD2	TRBV7-8	CASSSGLAGRDTQYF	TGTGCCAGCAGCTCGGGTCTAGCGGGGCGGGATACGCAGTATTTT
.	TRBJ2-1	.	TRBV25-1	CASSESRRLGQFF	TGTGCCAGCAGTGAATCCCGTAGACTGGGGCAGTTCTTC
.	TRBJ2-1	TRBD2	TRBV5-4	CASSAPSGSSYNEQFF	TGTGCCAGCAGCGCACCTAGCGGGAGCTCCTACAATGAGCAGTTCTTC